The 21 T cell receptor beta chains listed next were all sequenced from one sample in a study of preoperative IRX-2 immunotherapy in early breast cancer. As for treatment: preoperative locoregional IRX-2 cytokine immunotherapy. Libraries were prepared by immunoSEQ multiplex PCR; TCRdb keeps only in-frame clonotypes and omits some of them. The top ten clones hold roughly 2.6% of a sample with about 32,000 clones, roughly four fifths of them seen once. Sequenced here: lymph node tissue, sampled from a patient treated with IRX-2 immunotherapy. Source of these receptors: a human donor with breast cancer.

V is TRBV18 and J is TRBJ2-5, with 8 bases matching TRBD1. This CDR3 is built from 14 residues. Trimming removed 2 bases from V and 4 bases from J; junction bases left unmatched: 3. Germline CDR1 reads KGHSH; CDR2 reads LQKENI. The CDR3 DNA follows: TGTGCCAGCTCACCAGGACAGGGCGGAGAGACCCAGTACTTC. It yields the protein CASSPGQGGETQYF.

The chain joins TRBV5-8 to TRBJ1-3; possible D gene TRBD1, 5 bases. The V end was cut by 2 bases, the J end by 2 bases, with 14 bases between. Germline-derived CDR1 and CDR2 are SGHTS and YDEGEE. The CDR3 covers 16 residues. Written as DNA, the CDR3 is TGTGCCAGCAGCTTAGCGTGGTCAGGGCCTGGAAACACCATATATTTT. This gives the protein CASSLAWSGPGNTIYF.

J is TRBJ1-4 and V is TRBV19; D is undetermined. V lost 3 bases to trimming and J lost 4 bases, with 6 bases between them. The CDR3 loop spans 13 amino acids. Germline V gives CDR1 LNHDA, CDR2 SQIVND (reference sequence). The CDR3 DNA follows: TGTGCCAGTAGTATCCAAGATAATGAAAAACTGTTTTTT. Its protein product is CASSIQDNEKLFF.

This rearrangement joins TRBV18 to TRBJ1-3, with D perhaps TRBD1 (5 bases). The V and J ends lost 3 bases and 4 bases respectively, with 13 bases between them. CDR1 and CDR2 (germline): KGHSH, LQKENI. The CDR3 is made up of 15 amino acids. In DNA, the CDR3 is TGTGCCAGCTCACCGGAACCCGGGGGAGGAAACACCATATATTTT. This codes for CASSPEPGGGNTIYF.

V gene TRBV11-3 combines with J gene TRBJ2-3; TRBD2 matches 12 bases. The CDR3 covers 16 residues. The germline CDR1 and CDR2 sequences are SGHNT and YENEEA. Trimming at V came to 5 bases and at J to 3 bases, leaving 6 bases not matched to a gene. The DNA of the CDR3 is TGTGCCAGCAGCAGCCGGACTAGCGGGGTGACAGATACGCAGTATTTT. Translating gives CASSSRTSGVTDTQYF. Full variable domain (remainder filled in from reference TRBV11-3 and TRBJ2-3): EAGVVQSPRYKIIEKKQPVAFWCNPISGHNTLYWYLQNLGQGPELLIRYENEEAVDDSQLPKDRFSAERLKGVDSTLKIQPAELGDSAVYLCASSSRTSGVTDTQYFGPGTRLTVL.

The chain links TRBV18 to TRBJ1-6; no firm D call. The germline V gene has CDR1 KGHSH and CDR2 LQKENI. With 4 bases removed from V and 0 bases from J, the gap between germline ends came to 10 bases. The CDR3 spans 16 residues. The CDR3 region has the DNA TGTGCCAGCTCACGGGGAATCAGCTCCTATAATTCACCCCTCCACTTT. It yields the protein CASSRGISSYNSPLHF.

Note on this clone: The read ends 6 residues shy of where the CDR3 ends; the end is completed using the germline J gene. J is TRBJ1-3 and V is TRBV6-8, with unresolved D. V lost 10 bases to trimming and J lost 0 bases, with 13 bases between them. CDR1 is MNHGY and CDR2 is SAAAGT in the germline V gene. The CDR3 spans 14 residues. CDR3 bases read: TGTGCCATCTTGGGCACTAACTCT. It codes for CAILGTNS. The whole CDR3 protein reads CAILGTNSGNTIYF.

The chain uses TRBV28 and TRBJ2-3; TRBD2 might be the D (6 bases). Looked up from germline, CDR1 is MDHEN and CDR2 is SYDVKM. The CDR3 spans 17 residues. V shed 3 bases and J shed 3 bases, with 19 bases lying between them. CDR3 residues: CASSFGGARGVTDTQYF. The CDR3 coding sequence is TGTGCCAGCAGTTTCGGGGGAGCGCGCGGGGTAACAGATACGCAGTATTTT.

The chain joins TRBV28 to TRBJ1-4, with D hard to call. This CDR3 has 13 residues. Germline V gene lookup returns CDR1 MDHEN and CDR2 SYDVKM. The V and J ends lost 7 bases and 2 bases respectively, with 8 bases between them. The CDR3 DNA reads TGTGCCAGCAAATTTCAGACTAATGAAAAACTGTTTTTT. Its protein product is CASKFQTNEKLFF.

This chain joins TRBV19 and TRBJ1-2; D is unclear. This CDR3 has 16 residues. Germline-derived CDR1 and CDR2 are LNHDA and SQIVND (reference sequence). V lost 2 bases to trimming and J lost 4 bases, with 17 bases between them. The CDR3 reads CASSISVPQGRYGYTF. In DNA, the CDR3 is TGTGCCAGTAGTATATCAGTTCCCCAAGGGCGCTATGGCTACACCTTC.

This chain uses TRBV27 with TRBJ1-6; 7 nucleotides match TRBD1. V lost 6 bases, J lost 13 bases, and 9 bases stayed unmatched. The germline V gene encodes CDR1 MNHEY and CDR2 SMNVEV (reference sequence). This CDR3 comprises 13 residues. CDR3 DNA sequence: TGTGCCAGCAGAGGCGGACAGGTATCGCCCCTCCACTTT. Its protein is CASRGGQVSPLHF.

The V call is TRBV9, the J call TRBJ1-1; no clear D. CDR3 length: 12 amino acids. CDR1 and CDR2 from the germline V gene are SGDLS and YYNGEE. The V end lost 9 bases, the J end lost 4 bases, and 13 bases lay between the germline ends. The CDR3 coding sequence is TGTGCCACGGTGAGGGAAGGCACTGAAGCTTTCTTT. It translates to CATVREGTEAFF.

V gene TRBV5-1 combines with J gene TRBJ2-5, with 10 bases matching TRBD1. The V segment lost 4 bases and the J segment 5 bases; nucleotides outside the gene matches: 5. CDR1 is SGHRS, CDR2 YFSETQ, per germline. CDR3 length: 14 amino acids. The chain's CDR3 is CASSLGQGEETQYF. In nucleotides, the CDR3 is TGCGCCAGCAGCCTTGGACAGGGGGAGGAGACCCAGTACTTC.

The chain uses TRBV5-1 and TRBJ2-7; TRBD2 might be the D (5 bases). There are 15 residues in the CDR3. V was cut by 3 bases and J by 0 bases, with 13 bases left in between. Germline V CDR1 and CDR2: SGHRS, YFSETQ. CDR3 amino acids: CASSYQTGNSYEQYF. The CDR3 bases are TGCGCCAGCAGCTACCAGACGGGGAACTCCTACGAGCAGTACTTC.

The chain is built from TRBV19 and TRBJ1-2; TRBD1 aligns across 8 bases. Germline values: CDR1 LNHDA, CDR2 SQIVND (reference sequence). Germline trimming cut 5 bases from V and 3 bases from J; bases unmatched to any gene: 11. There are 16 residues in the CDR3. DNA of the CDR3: TGTGCCAGTAGTTCCTGGACAGGGCTTAGTGACTATGGCTACACCTTC. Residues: CASSSWTGLSDYGYTF.

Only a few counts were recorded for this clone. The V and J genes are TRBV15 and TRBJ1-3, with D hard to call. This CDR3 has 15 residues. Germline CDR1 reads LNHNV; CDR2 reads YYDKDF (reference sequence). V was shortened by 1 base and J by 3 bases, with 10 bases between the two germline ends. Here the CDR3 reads CATSRGVQIGNTIYF. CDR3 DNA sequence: TGTGCCACCAGCAGAGGGGTTCAGATTGGAAACACCATATATTTT.

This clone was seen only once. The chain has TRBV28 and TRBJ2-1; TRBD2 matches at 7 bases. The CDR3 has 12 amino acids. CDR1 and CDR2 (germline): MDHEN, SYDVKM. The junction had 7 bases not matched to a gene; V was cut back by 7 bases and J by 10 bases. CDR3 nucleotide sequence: TGTGCCAGCACCCCGGGAGGTTTGGAGCAGTTCTTC. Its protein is CASTPGGLEQFF.

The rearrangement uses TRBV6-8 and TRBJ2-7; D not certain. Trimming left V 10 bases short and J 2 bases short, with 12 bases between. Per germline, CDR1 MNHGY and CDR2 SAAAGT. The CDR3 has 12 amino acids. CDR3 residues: CATASSTYEQYF. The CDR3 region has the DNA TGTGCCACCGCCAGTTCGACCTACGAGCAGTACTTC.

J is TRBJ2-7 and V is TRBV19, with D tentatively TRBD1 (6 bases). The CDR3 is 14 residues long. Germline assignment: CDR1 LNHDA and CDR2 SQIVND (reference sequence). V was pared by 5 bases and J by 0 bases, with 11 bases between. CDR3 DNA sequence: TGTGCCAGTAGTCTTCAGGGGAGCTCCTACGAGCAGTACTTC. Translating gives CASSLQGSSYEQYF.

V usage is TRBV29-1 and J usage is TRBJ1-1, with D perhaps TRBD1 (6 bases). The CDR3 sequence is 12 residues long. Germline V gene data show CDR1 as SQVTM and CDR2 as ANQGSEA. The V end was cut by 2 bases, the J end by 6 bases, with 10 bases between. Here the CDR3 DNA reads TGCAGCGTTGAACACGGGGGGCCTGAAGCTTTCTTT. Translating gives CSVEHGGPEAFF.

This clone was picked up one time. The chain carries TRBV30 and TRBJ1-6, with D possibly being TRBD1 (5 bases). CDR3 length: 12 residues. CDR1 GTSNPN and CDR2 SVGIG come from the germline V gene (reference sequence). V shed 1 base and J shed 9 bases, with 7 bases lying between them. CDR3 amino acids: CAWSGRVSPLHF. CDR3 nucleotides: TGTGCCTGGAGTGGCAGGGTTTCACCCCTCCACTTT.